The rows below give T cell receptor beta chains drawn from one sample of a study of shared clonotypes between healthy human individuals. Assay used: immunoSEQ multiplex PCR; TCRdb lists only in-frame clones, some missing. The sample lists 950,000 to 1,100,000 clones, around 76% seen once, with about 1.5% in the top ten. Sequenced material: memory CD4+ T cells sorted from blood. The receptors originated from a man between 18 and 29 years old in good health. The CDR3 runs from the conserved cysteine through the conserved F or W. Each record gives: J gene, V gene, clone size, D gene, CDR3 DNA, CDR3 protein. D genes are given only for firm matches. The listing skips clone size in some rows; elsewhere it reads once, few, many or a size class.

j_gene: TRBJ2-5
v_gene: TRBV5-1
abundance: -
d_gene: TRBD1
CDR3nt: TGCGCCAGCAGCCCACATGGGACAGGGGAAGAGACCCAGTACTTC
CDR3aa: CASSPHGTGEETQYF

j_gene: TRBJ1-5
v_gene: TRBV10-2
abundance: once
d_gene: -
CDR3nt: TGCGCCAGCAGTGAGGGCCGGACGGACCCCACTAGCAATCAGCCCCAGCATTTT
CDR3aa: CASSEGRTDPTSNQPQHF

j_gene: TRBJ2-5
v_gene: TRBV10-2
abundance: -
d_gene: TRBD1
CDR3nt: TGCGCCAGCAGACAGGGGGTACAAGAGACCCAGTACTTC
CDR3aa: CASRQGVQETQYF

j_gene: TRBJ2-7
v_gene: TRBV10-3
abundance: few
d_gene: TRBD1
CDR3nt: TGTGCCATCAGTGAGTCAGGGACAGGGACCTACGAGCAGTACTTC
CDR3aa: CAISESGTGTYEQYF

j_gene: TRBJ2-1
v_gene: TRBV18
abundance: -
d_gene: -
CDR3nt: TGTGCCAGCTCACGGGGCCCGTACAATGAGCAGTTCTTC
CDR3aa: CASSRGPYNEQFF

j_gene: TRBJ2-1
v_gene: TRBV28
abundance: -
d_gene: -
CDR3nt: TGTGCCAGCAGTTTATCGAGGGGGGGCGATGAGCAGTTCTTC
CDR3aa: CASSLSRGGDEQFF

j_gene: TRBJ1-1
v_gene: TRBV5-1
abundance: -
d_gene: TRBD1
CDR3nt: TGCGCCAGCAGGAGGGGGCCGAACACTGAAGCTTTCTTT
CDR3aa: CASRRGPNTEAFF

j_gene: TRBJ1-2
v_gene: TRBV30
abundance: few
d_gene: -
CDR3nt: TGTGCTGCGTCTGTCTCCTATGGCTACACCTTC
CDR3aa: CAASVSYGYTF

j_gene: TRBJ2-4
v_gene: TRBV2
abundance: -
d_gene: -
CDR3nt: TGTGCCAGCACCCGGGGGCAGTTGAACATTCAGTACTTC
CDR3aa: CASTRGQLNIQYF

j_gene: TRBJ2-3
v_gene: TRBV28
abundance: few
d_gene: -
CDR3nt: TGTGCCAGCAGTCCCCGACTAGGCACAGATACGCAGTATTTT
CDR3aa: CASSPRLGTDTQYF

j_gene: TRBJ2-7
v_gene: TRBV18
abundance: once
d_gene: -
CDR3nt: TGTGCCAGCTCCCAAGGGACTGAAACCTACGAGCAGTACTTC
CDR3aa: CASSQGTETYEQYF

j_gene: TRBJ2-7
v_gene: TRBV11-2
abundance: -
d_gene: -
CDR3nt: TGTGCCAGCAGCTTAGGCAGCACCTACGAGCAGTACTTC
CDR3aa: CASSLGSTYEQYF

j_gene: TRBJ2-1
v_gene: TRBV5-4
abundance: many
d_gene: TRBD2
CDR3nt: TGTGCCAGCAGCTTGGGGGGACTAGCGGGAGACAATGAGCAGTTCTTC
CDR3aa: CASSLGGLAGDNEQFF

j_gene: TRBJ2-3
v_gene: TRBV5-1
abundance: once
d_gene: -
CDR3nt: TGCGCCAACCTGGGAGGGGGCGCAGATACGCAGTATTTT
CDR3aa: CANLGGGADTQYF

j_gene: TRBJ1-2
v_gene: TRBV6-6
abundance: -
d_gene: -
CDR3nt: TGTGCCAGCAGTTACGGGGGGACAAATGATGGCTACACCTTC
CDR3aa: CASSYGGTNDGYTF

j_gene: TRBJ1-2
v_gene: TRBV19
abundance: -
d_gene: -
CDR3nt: TGTGCCAGTAGTCTTTACAGGGATGGCTACACCTTC
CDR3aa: CASSLYRDGYTF

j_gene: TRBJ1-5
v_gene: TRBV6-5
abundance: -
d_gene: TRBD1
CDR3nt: TGTGCCAGCAGTCCCACCCCAGGGGGCCGGCAGCCCCAGCATTTT
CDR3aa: CASSPTPGGRQPQHF

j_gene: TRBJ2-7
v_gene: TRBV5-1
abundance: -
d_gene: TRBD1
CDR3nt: TGCGCCAGCAGCGAGGGGGGACAGGTATCGGGCGAGCAGTACTTC
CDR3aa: CASSEGGQVSGEQYF

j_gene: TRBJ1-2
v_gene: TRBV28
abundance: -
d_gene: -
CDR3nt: TGTGCCAGCAGTTTGGGGGGGATCAAAATCTTTGGCTACACCTTC
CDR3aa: CASSLGGIKIFGYTF

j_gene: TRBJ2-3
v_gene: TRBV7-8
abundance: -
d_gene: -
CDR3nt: TGTGCCAGCAGCTTAGTGGCAAGTGGGACAGATACGCAGTATTTT
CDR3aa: CASSLVASGTDTQYF

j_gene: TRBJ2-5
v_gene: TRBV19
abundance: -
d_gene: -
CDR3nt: TGTGCCAGTAGAATACGGGGCCAGTACCAAGAGACCCAGTACTTC
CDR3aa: CASRIRGQYQETQYF

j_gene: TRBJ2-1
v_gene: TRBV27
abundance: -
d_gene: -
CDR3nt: TGTGCCAGCAGCCACAAGCGGGTCACTAACAATGAGCAGTTCTTC
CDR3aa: CASSHKRVTNNEQFF

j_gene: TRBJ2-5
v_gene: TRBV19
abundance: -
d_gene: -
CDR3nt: TGTGCCACCAAAATGTACAACCAAGAGACCCAGTACTTC
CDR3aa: CATKMYNQETQYF

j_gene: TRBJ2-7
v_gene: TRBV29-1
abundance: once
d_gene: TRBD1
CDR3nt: TGCAGCGCCTCGACAGGGATGTCCTACGAGCAGTACTTC
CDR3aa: CSASTGMSYEQYF

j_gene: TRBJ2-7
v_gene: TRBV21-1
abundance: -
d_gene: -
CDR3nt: TGTGCCAGCAGCACCGGGTTTGACACCTCAAGGGAGCAGTACTTC
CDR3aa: CASSTGFDTSREQYF

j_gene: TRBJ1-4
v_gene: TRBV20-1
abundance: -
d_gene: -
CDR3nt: TGCAGTGCTAGAGATGCTGAAAAACTGTTTTTT
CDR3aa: CSARDAEKLFF

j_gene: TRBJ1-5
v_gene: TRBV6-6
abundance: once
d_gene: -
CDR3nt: TGTGCCAGCAGTTACTCTGGAGGGGAACAGCCCCAGCATTTT
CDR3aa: CASSYSGGEQPQHF

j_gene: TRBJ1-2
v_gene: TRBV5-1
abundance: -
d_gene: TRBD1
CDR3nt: TGCGCCAGCAGTGGGGACAGGGGCAACTATGGCTACACCTTC
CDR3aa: CASSGDRGNYGYTF

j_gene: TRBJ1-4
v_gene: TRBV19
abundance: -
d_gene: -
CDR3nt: TGTGCCAGTAGTACGGACGGCTCGGGTGAAAAACTGTTTTTT
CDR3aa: CASSTDGSGEKLFF

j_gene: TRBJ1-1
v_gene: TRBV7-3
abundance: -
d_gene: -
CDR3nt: TGTGCCAGCAGCTTAACGAGGGAGAACAAAGCTTTCTTT
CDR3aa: CASSLTRENKAFF

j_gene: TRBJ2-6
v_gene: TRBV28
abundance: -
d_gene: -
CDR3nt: TGTGCCAGCAGTTTTATCGGATCTGGGGCCAACGTCCTGACTTTC
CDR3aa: CASSFIGSGANVLTF

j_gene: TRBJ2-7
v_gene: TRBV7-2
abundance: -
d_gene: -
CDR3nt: TGTGCCAGCAGTTTACCTACCGACGAGCAGTACTTC
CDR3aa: CASSLPTDEQYF

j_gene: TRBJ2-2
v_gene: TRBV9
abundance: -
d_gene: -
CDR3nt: TGTGCCAGCAGCCCGGGGGTGGGCACCGGGGAGCTGTTTTTT
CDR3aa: CASSPGVGTGELFF

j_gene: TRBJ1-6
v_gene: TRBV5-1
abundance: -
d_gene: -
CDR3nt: TGCGCCAGCAGCGGAGAAGGGGTTGGAAGTTCACCCCTCCACTTT
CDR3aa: CASSGEGVGSSPLHF

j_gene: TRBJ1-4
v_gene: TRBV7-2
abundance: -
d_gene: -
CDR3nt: TGTGCCAGCAGCTTAAGGTCTCCTGCAACTAATGAAAAACTGTTTTTT
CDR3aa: CASSLRSPATNEKLFF

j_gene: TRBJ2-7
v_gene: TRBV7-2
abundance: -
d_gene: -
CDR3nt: TGTGCCAGCAGCTTAAGGGGAGGCTACGAGCAGTACTTC
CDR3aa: CASSLRGGYEQYF

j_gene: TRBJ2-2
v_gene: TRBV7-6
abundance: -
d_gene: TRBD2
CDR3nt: TGTGCCAGCATCGATATTGGGACTAGCGGGGGTAGTCAGACCGGGGAGCTGTTTTTT
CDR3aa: CASIDIGTSGGSQTGELFF

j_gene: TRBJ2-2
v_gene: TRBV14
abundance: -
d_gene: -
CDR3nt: TGTGCCAGCAGCCCCGGAGTTACCACCGGGGAGCTGTTTTTT
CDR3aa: CASSPGVTTGELFF

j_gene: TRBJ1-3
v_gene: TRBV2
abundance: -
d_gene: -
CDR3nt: TGTGCCAGCAGTGATTGGCTTAGCTCTGGAAACACCATATATTTT
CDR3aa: CASSDWLSSGNTIYF

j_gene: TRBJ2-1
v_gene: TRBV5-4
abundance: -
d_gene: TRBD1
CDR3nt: TGTGCCAGCAGCTTCGACAGGGGGAATGAGCAGTTCTTC
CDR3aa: CASSFDRGNEQFF

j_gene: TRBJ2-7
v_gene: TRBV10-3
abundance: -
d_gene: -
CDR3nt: TGTGCCATCAGTAACCAGGGTCGGGACGAGCAGTACTTC
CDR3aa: CAISNQGRDEQYF